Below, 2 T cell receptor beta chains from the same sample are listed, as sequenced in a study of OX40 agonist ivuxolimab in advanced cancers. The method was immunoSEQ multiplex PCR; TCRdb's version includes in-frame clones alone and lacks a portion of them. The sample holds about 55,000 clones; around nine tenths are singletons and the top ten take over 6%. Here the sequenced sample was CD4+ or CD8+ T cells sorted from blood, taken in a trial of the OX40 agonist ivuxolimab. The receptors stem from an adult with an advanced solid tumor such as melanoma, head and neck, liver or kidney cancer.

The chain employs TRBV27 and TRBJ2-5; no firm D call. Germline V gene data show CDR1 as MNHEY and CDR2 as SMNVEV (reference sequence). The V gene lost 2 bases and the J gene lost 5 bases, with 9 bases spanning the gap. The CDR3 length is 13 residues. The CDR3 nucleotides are TGTGCCAGCAGTTTAGGTGGAATTGAGACCCAGTACTTC. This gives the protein CASSLGGIETQYF.

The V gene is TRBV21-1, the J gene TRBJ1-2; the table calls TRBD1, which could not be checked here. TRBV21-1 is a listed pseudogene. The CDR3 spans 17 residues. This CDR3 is CASSNRANPSPNYGYTF. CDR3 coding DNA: TGTGCCAGCAGCAACAGGGCGAATCCTTCCCCGAACTATGGCTACACCTTC.